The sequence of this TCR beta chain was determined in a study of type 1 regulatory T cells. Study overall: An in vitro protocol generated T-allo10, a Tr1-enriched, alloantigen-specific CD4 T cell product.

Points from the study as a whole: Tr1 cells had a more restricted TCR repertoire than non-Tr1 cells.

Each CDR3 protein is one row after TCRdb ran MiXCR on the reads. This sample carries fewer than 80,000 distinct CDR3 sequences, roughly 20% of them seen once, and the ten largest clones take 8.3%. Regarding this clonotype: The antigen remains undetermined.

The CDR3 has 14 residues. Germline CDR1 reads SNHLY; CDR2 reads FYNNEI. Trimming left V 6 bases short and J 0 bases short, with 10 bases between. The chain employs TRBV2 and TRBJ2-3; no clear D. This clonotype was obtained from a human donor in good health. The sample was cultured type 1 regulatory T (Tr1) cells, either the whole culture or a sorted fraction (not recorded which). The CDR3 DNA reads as TGTGCCAGCAGCCCTTACGGAAGCACAGATACGCAGTATTTT. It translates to CASSPYGSTDTQYF.